The sequence of this T cell receptor (beta chain) was determined in a study of blood T cell repertoires in COVID-19. Looking at the study overall: Both acute and convalescent COVID-19 samples were obtained from the United States, Italy and Spain. T cells, B-cell-depleted T cells, or PBMCs supplied cDNA or gDNA.

Per the study methods: Reference gene primer amplification gave nucleated cell count estimates. Only in-frame clones appear in the TCRdb table, and some are missing; sequencing was by immunoSEQ multiplex PCR. V and J calls and clone size follow that table, whereas D and trimming were derived from the DNA. The repertoire includes around 100,000 clones, approximately 85% of them detected once, and less than 2.5% sits in the top ten. The CDR3 is 15 amino acids. V shed 4 bases and J 5 bases; nucleotides not matched to a gene: 10. Germline CDR1 reads SEHNR; CDR2 reads FQNEAQ (reference sequence). The sample consisted of peripheral blood. The TCR was taken from a human donor in a cohort sampled during active COVID-19. This rearrangement joins TRBV7-9 to TRBJ1-1; 7 bases agree with TRBD1. In nucleotides, the CDR3 is TGTGCCAGCAGCTCGACAGGGTTTTTGGGGACTGAAGCTTTCTTT. It translates to CASSSTGFLGTEAFF.